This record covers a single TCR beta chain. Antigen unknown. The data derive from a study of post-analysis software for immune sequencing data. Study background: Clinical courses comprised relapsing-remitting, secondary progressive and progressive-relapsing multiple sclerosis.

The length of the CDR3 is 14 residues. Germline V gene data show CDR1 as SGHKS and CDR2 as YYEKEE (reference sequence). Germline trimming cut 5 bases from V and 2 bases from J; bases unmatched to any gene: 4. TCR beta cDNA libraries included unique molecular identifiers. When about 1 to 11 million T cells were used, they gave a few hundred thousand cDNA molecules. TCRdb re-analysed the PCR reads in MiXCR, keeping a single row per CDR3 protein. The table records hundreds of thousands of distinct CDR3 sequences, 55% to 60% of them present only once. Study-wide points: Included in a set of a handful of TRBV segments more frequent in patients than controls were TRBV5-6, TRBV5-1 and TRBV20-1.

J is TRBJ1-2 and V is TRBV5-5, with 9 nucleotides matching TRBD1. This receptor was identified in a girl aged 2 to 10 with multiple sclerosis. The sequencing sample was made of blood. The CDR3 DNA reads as TGTGCCAGCAGTGTGGGACAGGGAAACTATGGCTACACCTTC. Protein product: CASSVGQGNYGYTF. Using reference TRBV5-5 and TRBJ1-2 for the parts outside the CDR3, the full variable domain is DAGVTQSPTHLIKTRGQQVTLRCSPISGHKSVSWYQQVLGQGPQFIFQYYEKEERGRGNFPDRFSARQFPNYSSELNVNALLLGDSALYLCASSVGQGNYGYTFGSGTRLTVV.